Reported below is one T cell receptor (beta chain). This sample stems from a study of cytomegalovirus exposure and HLA in healthy donors. In germline, CDR1 is SGHTA, CDR2 FQGNSA. CDR3 size: 15 residues. The germline V and J ends were trimmed by 5 bases and 1 base, with 14 bases remaining between them. The PCR made use of 60 Vbeta and 13 Jbeta primers. The repertoire was sequenced with immunoSEQ multiplex PCR; TCRdb's copy has only in-frame clones and lacks some. The sample consists of 120,000 or so clones, around 80% of them appearing once. The rearrangement links TRBV7-2 to TRBJ2-5; TRBD2 is a possible D gene (7 bases). This clonotype was obtained from a young man in good health and CMV-seropositive. The sequenced sample was PBMCs. CDR3 loop: CASSPRGGAQETQYF. The CDR3 coding sequence is TGTGCCAGCAGCCCTAGGGGGGGGGCCCAAGAGACCCAGTACTTC.